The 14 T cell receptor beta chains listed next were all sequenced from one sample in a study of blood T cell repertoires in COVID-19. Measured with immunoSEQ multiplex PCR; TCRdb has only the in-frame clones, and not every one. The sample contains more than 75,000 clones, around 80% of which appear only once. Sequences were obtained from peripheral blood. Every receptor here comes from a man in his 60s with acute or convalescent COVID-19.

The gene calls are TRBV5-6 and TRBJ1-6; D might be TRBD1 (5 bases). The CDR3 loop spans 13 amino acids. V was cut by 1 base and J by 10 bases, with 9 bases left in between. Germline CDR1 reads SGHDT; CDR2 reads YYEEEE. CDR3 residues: CASSLIRESPLHF. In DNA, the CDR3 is TGTGCCAGCAGCTTGATCAGGGAATCACCCCTCCACTTT.

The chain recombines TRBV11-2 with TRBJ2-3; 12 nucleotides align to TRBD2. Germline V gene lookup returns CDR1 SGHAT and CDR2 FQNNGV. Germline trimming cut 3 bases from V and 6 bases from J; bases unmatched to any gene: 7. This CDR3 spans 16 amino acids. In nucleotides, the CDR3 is TGTGCCAGCAGCTTTACTAGCGGGGGGACCCCGGATACGCAGTATTTT. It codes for CASSFTSGGTPDTQYF.

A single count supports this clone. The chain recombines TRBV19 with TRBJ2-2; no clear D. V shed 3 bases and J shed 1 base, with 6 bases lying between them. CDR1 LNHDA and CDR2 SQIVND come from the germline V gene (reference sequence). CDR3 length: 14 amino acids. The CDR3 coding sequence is TGTGCCAGTAGTATTTTACAGAACACCGGGGAGCTGTTTTTT. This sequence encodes CASSILQNTGELFF.

DNA for the CDR3: TGTGCCTGGAGTGTCAACAGTAACTATGGCTACACCTTC. Protein: CAWSVNSNYGYTF. This rearrangement joins TRBV30 to TRBJ1-2; D gene unclear. Deletions cut 0 bases from V and 1 base from J, with 6 bases between. Germline values: CDR1 GTSNPN, CDR2 SVGIG (reference sequence). The CDR3 sequence is 13 residues long.

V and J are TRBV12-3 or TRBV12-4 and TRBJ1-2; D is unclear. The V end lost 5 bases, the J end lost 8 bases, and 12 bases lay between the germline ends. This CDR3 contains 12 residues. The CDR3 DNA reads TGTGCCAGCAGTGTAAGGGAGTGGGGCTACACCTTC. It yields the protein CASSVREWGYTF.

CDR3 region: CASSHRDGYTF. The CDR3 nucleotides read TGCGCCAGCAGCCACAGGGATGGCTACACCTTC. This chain links TRBV4-3 with TRBJ1-2, with D perhaps TRBD1 (5 bases). This CDR3 has 11 residues. Germline loops: CDR1 LGHNA, CDR2 YSLEER. V lost 3 bases and J lost 6, with 5 bases in between.

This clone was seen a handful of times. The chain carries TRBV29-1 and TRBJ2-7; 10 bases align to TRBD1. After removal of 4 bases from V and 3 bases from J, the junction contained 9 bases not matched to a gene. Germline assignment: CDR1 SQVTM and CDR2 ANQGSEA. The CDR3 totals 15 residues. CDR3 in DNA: TGCAGCGTTGCCAGACCGGGACAGGGGAACTACGAGCAGTACTTC. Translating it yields CSVARPGQGNYEQYF.

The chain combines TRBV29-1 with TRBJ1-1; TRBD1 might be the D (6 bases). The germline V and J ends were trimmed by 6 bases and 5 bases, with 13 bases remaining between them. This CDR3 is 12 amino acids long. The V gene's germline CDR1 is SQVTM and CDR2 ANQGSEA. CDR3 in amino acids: CSVGTGRTEAFF. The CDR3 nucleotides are TGCAGCGTCGGCACAGGGCGGACTGAAGCTTTCTTT.

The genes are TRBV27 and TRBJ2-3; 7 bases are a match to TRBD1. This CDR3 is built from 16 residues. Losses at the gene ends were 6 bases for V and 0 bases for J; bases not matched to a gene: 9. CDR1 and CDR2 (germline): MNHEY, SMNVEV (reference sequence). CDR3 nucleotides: TGTGCCAGCAGCACGGTTAGGGGGCCCAGCACAGATACGCAGTATTTT. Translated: CASSTVRGPSTDTQYF.

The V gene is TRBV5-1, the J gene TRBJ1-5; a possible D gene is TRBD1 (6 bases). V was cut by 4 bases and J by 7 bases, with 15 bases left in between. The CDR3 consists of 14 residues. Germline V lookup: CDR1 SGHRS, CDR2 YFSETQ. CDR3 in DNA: TGCGCCAGCAGCCCCACAGGGTTAAGGCAGCCCCAGCATTTT. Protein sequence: CASSPTGLRQPQHF.

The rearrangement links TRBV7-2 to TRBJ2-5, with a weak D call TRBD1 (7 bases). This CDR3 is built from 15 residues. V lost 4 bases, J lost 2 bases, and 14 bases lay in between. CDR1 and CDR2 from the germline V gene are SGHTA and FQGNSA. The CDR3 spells CASSSKTGRQETQYF. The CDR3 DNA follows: TGTGCCAGCAGCTCCAAGACAGGGAGGCAAGAGACCCAGTACTTC.

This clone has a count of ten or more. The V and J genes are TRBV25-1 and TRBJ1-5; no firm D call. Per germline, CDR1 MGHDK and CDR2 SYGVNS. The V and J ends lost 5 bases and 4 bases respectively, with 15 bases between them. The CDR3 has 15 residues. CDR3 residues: CASSQTGSLNQPQHF. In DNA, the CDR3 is TGTGCCAGCAGTCAAACCGGGTCCCTAAATCAGCCCCAGCATTTT.

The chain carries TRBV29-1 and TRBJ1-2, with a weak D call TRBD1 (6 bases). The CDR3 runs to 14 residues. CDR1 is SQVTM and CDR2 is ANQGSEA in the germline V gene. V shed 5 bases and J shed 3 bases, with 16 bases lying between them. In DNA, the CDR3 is TGCAGCGTTTCCGGGACAAATCTCCACTATGGCTACACCTTC. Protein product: CSVSGTNLHYGYTF. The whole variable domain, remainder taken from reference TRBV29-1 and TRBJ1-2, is SAVISQKPSRDICQRGTSLTIQCQVDSQVTMMFWYRQQPGQSLTLIATANQGSEATYESGFVIDKFPISRPNLTFSTLTVSNMSPEDSSIYLCSVSGTNLHYGYTFGSGTRLTVV.

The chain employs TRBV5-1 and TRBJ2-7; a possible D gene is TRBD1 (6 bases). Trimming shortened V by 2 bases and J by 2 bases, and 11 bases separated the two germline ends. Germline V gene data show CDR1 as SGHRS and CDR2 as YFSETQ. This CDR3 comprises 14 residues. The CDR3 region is CASSFQGSTYEQYF. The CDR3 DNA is TGCGCCAGCAGCTTTCAGGGGTCCACCTACGAGCAGTACTTC.